The present entry profiles one T cell receptor (beta chain) with its context. The sample originates from a study of CD8+ T cells in alopecia areata. CDR3 length: 13 residues. Germline loops: CDR1 MGHRA, CDR2 YSYEKL. V was clipped by 4 bases and J by 5 bases, with 11 bases between them. Regarding treatment: oral pan-JAK inhibitor, 5-10 mg twice daily. Once RNA had been extracted, it was reverse transcribed into cDNA to act as the sequencing template. Data came from immunoSEQ multiplex PCR; TCRdb stores just in-frame clones and leaves some out. The sample yields 130,000 or so clones, approximately 86% seen once.

J is TRBJ1-1 and V is TRBV4-1; D unresolved. The input for sequencing was CD8+ T cells sorted from blood, taken at week 4, from a patient treated with tofacitinib. The clonotype was recovered from a human donor with alopecia areata. The CDR3 nucleotides read TGCGCCAGCAGCCCAGCCGGCGGGACTGAAGCTTTCTTT. This codes for CASSPAGGTEAFF.